These 8 T cell receptor beta chains share one sample of origin, sequenced in a study of cytomegalovirus exposure and HLA in healthy donors listed by TCRdb under 2017. Library method: the immunoSEQ multiplex PCR assay. The multiplex PCR relied on a mix of 60 forward primers for TCR Vbeta segments and 13 reverse primers for TCR Jbeta segments. As stored in TCRdb, this immuneACCESS dataset retains in-frame rearrangements with V and J assigned. A fraction of the clones does not appear; measured against another copy, unresolved V genes explain less than half of the discrepancy, and the remainder lacks a known reason. For this sample there are about 130,000 clones; approximately 80% appear just once. The top ten clones comprise approximately 1% of the sample. Source material: PBMCs. These receptors all come from a human donor in good health.

The chain employs TRBV5-6 and TRBJ1-4; unclear D gene. Trimming stripped 4 bases from V and 5 bases from J, with 3 bases between. Germline V CDR1 and CDR2: SGHDT, YYEEEE. The CDR3 loop spans 11 amino acids. The CDR3 DNA sequence: TGTGCCAGCAGCATAAATGAAAAACTGTTTTTT. Protein sequence: CASSINEKLFF.

J is TRBJ2-6 and V is TRBV28; weak D call: TRBD2 (5 bases). Trimming shortened V by 8 bases and J by 2 bases, and 13 bases separated the two germline ends. CDR3 size: 15 residues. Germline V gene sequence: CDR1 MDHEN, CDR2 SYDVKM. The CDR3 DNA sequence: TGTGCCAGCGCGTGGGGAGTTACTGGGGCCAACGTCCTGACTTTC. Translated, it gives CASAWGVTGANVLTF.

The DNA for the CDR3 is TGCGCCAGCAGCTTGGGGCACACGAACACTGAAGCTTTCTTT. Its protein product is CASSLGHTNTEAFF. The V gene is TRBV5-1, the J gene TRBJ1-1; D gene unclear. Trimming shortened V by 0 bases and J by 1 base, and 7 bases separated the two germline ends. CDR3 size: 14 residues. From germline, CDR1 is SGHRS and CDR2 YFSETQ.

This clone has just one count. The CDR3 DNA is TGCGCCAGCAGGCTAGCGGGGGGGCCTGGAGAGACCCAGTACTTC. This gives the protein CASRLAGGPGETQYF. The chain employs TRBV10-2 and TRBJ2-5; 12 bases are a match to TRBD2. This CDR3 spans 15 amino acids. V lost 6 bases to trimming and J lost 4 bases; unmatched junction nucleotides: 6. The germline V gene has CDR1 WSHSY and CDR2 SAAADI.

This sequence joins TRBV25-1 and TRBJ1-1; D may be TRBD1 (6 bases). Germline lookup yields CDR1 MGHDK and CDR2 SYGVNS. V was cut by 5 bases and J by 4 bases, with 11 bases left in between. The CDR3 has 13 amino acids. The CDR3 loop reads CASSLGQLTEAFF. The CDR3 DNA reads TGTGCCAGCAGTCTAGGACAGCTCACTGAAGCTTTCTTT.

The chain recombines TRBV6-4 with TRBJ2-1; tentatively, D is TRBD1 (6 bases). The ends were cut back, 6 bases at V and 7 bases at J, with 13 bases in the middle. Germline V gives CDR1 MRHNA, CDR2 SNTAGT. CDR3 length equals 13 residues. DNA of the CDR3: TGTGCCAGCAGGGCCGGGACACCGAATGAGCAGTTCTTC. This encodes CASRAGTPNEQFF.

V gene TRBV7-9 combines with J gene TRBJ2-7; the match to TRBD1 covers 8 bases. Germline-derived CDR1 and CDR2 are SEHNR and FQNEAQ (reference sequence). The CDR3 is 17 amino acids. Trimming removed 1 base from V and 4 bases from J; junction bases left unmatched: 12. The CDR3 sequence is CASSLVSVDREIYEQYF. The CDR3 DNA sequence: TGTGCCAGCAGCTTAGTTTCGGTGGACAGGGAAATTTACGAGCAGTACTTC. Full variable domain (remainder filled in from reference TRBV7-9 and TRBJ2-7): DTGVSQNPRHKITKRGQNVTFRCDPISEHNRLYWYRQTLGQGPEFLTYFQNEAQLEKSRLLSDRFSAERPKGSFSTLEIQRTEQGDSAMYLCASSLVSVDREIYEQYFGPGTRLTVT.

This clone was counted between two and nine times. In nucleotides, the CDR3 is TGTGCCAGCAGCCAAACAGGGGCGAACACTGAAGCTTTCTTT. Translation: CASSQTGANTEAFF. The chain recombines TRBV4-2 with TRBJ1-1; TRBD1 matches at 7 bases. Germline assignment: CDR1 LGHNA and CDR2 YNFKEQ. The CDR3 has 14 amino acids. J gave up 1 base and V 2 bases, and 1 base lay outside the gene matches.